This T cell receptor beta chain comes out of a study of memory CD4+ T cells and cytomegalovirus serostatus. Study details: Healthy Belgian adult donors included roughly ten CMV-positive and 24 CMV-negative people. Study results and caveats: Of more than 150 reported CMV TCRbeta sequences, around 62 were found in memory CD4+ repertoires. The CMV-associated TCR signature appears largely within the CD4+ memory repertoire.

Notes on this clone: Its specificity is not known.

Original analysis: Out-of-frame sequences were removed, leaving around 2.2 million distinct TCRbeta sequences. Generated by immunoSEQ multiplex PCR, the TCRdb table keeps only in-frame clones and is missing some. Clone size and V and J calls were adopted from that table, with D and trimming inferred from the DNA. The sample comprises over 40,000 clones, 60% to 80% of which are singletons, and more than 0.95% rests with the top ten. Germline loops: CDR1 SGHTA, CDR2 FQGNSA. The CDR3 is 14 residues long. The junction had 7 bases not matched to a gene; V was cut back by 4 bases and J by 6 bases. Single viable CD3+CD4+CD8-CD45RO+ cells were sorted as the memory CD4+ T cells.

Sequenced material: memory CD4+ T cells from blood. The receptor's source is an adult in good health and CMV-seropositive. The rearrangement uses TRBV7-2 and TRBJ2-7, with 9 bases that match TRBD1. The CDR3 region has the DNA TGTGCCAGCAGCTCCGAGGGACAGGGTTTCGAGCAGTACTTC. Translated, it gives CASSSEGQGFEQYF.